This is a list of T cell receptor beta chains from one sample in a study of CD8 T cells in ankylosing spondylitis. Each CDR3 protein is one row after TCRdb ran MiXCR on the 5' RACE reads. The sample has around 150,000 distinct CDR3 sequences; around 7.9% are singletons. Sample: blood, either unsorted or a sorted T cell fraction (not recorded which). The origin of the receptors is a female donor with ankylosing spondylitis or in good health (not recorded which). Both conserved end residues are part of each CDR3. Each record gives: D gene, V gene, clone size, J gene, CDR3 protein, CDR3 DNA. A D gene is named only where the DNA matches it firmly. Expanded clones are given a class, and other clones once, few, many or no size at all.

D gene: NA; V gene: TRBV5-1; clone size: many; J gene: TRBJ2-1; CDR3 protein: CASSPIVAGSNEQFF; CDR3 DNA: TGCGCCAGCAGCCCCATTGTGGCAGGGTCCAATGAGCAGTTCTTC
D gene: TRBD2; V gene: TRBV12-3/TRBV12-4; clone size: many; J gene: TRBJ2-1; CDR3 protein: CASTRGGFNEQFF; CDR3 DNA: TGTGCCAGCACCCGGGGGGGGTTTAATGAGCAGTTCTTC
D gene: TRBD2; V gene: TRBV4-2; clone size: many; J gene: TRBJ2-3; CDR3 protein: CASSPRGAGGTTPDTQYF; CDR3 DNA: TGTGCCAGCAGCCCCCGGGGAGCGGGGGGTACCACTCCAGATACGCAGTATTTT
D gene: TRBD1; V gene: TRBV19; clone size: many; J gene: TRBJ2-1; CDR3 protein: CASSIAGTGPDNEQFF; CDR3 DNA: TGTGCCAGTAGTATAGCGGGGACAGGGCCCGACAATGAGCAGTTCTTC
D gene: TRBD1; V gene: TRBV7-2; clone size: many; J gene: TRBJ1-5; CDR3 protein: CASSLDAGGSNQPQHF; CDR3 DNA: TGTGCCAGCAGCTTAGACGCAGGGGGGAGCAATCAGCCCCAGCATTTT
D gene: TRBD1; V gene: TRBV18; clone size: many; J gene: TRBJ2-5; CDR3 protein: CASSLLDRGQETQYF; CDR3 DNA: TGTGCCAGCTCACTCCTGGACAGGGGGCAGGAGACCCAGTACTTC
D gene: NA; V gene: TRBV7-2; clone size: many; J gene: TRBJ2-5; CDR3 protein: CASSLAGPRETQYF; CDR3 DNA: TGTGCCAGCAGCTTGGCGGGACCGCGAGAGACCCAGTACTTC
D gene: NA; V gene: TRBV18; clone size: many; J gene: TRBJ1-1; CDR3 protein: CASSPLTANTEAFF; CDR3 DNA: TGTGCCAGCTCCCCGCTTACAGCAAACACTGAAGCTTTCTTT
D gene: NA; V gene: TRBV29-1; clone size: many; J gene: TRBJ2-1; CDR3 protein: CSVRPQGRGSEQFF; CDR3 DNA: TGCAGCGTTAGGCCACAGGGACGGGGGAGTGAGCAGTTCTTC
D gene: NA; V gene: TRBV7-2; clone size: NA; J gene: TRBJ2-1; CDR3 protein: CASSLELPLPFF; CDR3 DNA: TGTGCCAGCAGCTTAGAGCTCCCTTTACCGTTCTTC
D gene: NA; V gene: TRBV4-2; clone size: NA; J gene: TRBJ2-3; CDR3 protein: CASSLYREGTDTQYF; CDR3 DNA: TGTGCCAGCAGCCTGTACAGGGAGGGCACAGATACGCAGTATTTT
D gene: NA; V gene: TRBV18; clone size: few; J gene: TRBJ1-1; CDR3 protein: CASSTQQGGTEAFF; CDR3 DNA: TGTGCCAGCTCAACCCAACAGGGAGGGACTGAAGCTTTCTTT
D gene: TRBD2; V gene: TRBV7-2; clone size: NA; J gene: TRBJ2-3; CDR3 protein: CASSARLAGGSTDTQYF; CDR3 DNA: TGTGCCAGCAGCGCCAGACTAGCGGGGGGGAGCACAGATACGCAGTATTTT
D gene: TRBD1; V gene: TRBV7-9; clone size: NA; J gene: TRBJ1-1; CDR3 protein: CASSPRQGARNTEAFF; CDR3 DNA: TGTGCCAGCAGCCCAAGGCAGGGGGCACGAAACACTGAAGCTTTCTTT
D gene: TRBD1; V gene: TRBV6-5; clone size: few; J gene: TRBJ1-2; CDR3 protein: CASSYSDRDYGYTF; CDR3 DNA: TGTGCCAGCAGTTATTCGGACAGGGATTATGGCTACACCTTC
D gene: TRBD2; V gene: TRBV7-6; clone size: NA; J gene: TRBJ2-2; CDR3 protein: CASSIGTSGGSGELFF; CDR3 DNA: TGTGCCAGCAGCATAGGGACTAGCGGGGGCTCCGGGGAGCTGTTTTTT
D gene: NA; V gene: TRBV6-1; clone size: many; J gene: TRBJ2-1; CDR3 protein: CASRPGASSYNEQFF; CDR3 DNA: TGTGCCAGCAGACCCGGGGCCAGCTCCTACAATGAGCAGTTCTTC
D gene: NA; V gene: TRBV6-2/TRBV6-3; clone size: many; J gene: TRBJ1-1; CDR3 protein: CASSYSSTEAFF; CDR3 DNA: TGTGCCAGCAGTTACTCGAGCACTGAAGCTTTCTTT
D gene: NA; V gene: TRBV3-1; clone size: many; J gene: TRBJ2-7; CDR3 protein: CASSQAGRNEQYF; CDR3 DNA: TGTGCCAGCAGCCAGGCGGGGAGAAACGAGCAGTACTTC
D gene: NA; V gene: TRBV5-1; clone size: many; J gene: TRBJ2-7; CDR3 protein: CASSLAQSYEQYF; CDR3 DNA: TGCGCCAGCAGCTTGGCTCAGTCCTACGAGCAGTACTTC
D gene: NA; V gene: TRBV29-1; clone size: many; J gene: TRBJ1-2; CDR3 protein: CSVVSQTASNYGYTF; CDR3 DNA: TGCAGCGTTGTCAGCCAGACAGCGTCTAACTATGGCTACACCTTC
D gene: NA; V gene: TRBV12-3/TRBV12-4; clone size: many; J gene: TRBJ2-5; CDR3 protein: CASSLASGVETQYF; CDR3 DNA: TGTGCCAGCAGTTTAGCATCTGGGGTAGAGACCCAGTACTTC
D gene: NA; V gene: TRBV4-1; clone size: many; J gene: TRBJ1-2; CDR3 protein: CASSQAGRGRRYTF; CDR3 DNA: TGCGCCAGCAGCCAAGCGGGAAGGGGAAGGCGCTACACCTTC
D gene: NA; V gene: TRBV14; clone size: NA; J gene: TRBJ2-5; CDR3 protein: CASSPRHGGRETQYF; CDR3 DNA: TGTGCCAGCAGCCCCAGACATGGGGGCAGAGAGACCCAGTACTTC
D gene: NA; V gene: TRBV10-3; clone size: few; J gene: TRBJ2-3; CDR3 protein: CAISEDSPRDTQYF; CDR3 DNA: TGTGCCATCAGTGAGGATAGCCCCCGAGATACGCAGTATTTT
D gene: NA; V gene: TRBV25-1; clone size: many; J gene: TRBJ1-2; CDR3 protein: CASSDPGRANGYTF; CDR3 DNA: TGTGCCAGCAGTGACCCAGGGAGGGCGAATGGCTACACCTTC
D gene: NA; V gene: TRBV4-1; clone size: many; J gene: TRBJ1-6; CDR3 protein: CASSQVVLVDSPLHF; CDR3 DNA: TGCGCCAGCAGCCAAGTGGTCCTGGTGGATTCACCCCTCCACTTT